This T cell receptor beta chain was identified in a study of blood T cell repertoires in COVID-19. Whole-study context: The origin of the acute and convalescent COVID-19 samples was the United States, Italy and Spain.

The germline V gene encodes CDR1 SGHRS and CDR2 YFSETQ. Between the trimmed V and J ends, which lost 0 bases and 1 base, there was a span of 5 bases. The CDR3 runs to 13 residues. Only in-frame clones appear in the TCRdb table, and some are missing; sequencing was by immunoSEQ multiplex PCR. The sample holds under 300,000 clones; 81% are singletons and the top ten take over 2.5%. This clone came up many times. The clonotype comes from a woman aged 55-70 years with active or convalescent COVID-19. Sample: peripheral blood. This chain connects TRBV5-1 to TRBJ2-7, with D hard to call. CDR3 DNA sequence: TGCGCCAGCAGCTTGGCCCCTTCCTACGAGCAGTACTTC. This gives the protein CASSLAPSYEQYF.